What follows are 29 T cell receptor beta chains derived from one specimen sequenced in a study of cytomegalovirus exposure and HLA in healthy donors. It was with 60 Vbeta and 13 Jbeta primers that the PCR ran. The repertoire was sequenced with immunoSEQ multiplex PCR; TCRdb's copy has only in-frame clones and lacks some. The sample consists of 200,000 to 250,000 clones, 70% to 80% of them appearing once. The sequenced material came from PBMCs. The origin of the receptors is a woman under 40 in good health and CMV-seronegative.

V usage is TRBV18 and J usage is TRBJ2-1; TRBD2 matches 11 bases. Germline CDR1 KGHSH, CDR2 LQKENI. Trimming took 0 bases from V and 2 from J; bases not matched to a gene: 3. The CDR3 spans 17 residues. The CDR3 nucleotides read TGTGCCAGCTCACCACCCTTAGCGGGAGGGCCCTACAATGAGCAGTTCTTC. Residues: CASSPPLAGGPYNEQFF.

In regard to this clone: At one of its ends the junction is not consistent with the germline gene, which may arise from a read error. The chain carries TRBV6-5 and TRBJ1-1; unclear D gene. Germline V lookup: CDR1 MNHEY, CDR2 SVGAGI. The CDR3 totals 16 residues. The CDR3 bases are TGTGCCAGCGGTTACTCGAGCGAGATATTGAACACTGAAGCTTTCTTT. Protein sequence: CASGYSSEILNTEAFF.

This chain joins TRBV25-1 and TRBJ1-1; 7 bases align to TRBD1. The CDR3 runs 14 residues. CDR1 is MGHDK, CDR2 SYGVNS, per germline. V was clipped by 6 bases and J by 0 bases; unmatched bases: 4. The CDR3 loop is CASRQTGMNTEAFF. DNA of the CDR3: TGTGCCAGCAGACAGACAGGGATGAACACTGAAGCTTTCTTT.

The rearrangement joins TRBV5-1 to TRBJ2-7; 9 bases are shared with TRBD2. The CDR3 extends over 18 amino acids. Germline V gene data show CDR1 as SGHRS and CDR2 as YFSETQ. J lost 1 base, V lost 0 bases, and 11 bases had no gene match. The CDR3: CASSLAASGILKSYEQYF. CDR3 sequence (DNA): TGCGCCAGCAGCTTGGCTGCTAGCGGGATCTTAAAATCCTACGAGCAGTACTTC. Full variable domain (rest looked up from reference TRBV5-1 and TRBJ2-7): KAGVTQTPRYLIKTRGQQVTLSCSPISGHRSVSWYQQTPGQGLQFLFEYFSETQRNKGNFPGRFSGRQFSNSRSEMNVSTLELGDSALYLCASSLAASGILKSYEQYFGPGTRLTVT.

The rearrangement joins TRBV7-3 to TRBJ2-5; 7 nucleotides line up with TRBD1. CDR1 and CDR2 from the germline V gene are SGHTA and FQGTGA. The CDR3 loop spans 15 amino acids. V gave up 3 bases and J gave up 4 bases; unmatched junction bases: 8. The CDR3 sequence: CASSLFGGQIETQYF. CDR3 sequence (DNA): TGTGCCAGCAGCTTGTTTGGGGGACAGATAGAGACCCAGTACTTC. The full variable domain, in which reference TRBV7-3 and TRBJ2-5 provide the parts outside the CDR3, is GAGVSQTPSNKVTEKGKYVELRCDPISGHTALYWYRQSLGQGPEFLIYFQGTGAADDSGLPNDRFFAVRPEGSVSTLKIQRTERGDSAVYLCASSLFGGQIETQYFGPGTRLLVL.

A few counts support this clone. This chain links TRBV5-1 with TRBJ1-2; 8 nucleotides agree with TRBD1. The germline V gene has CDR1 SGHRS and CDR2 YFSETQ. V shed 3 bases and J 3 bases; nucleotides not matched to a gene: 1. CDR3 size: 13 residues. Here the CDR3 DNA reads TGCGCCAGCAGCTCGACAGGGGACTATGGCTACACCTTC. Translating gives CASSSTGDYGYTF.

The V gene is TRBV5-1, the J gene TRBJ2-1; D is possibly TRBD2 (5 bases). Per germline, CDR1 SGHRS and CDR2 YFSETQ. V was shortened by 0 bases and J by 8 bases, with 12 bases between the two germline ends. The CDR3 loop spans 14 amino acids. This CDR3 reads CASSLASLMDEQFF. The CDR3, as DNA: TGCGCCAGCAGCTTGGCTAGCTTGATGGATGAGCAGTTCTTC. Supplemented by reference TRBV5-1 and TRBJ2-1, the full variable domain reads KAGVTQTPRYLIKTRGQQVTLSCSPISGHRSVSWYQQTPGQGLQFLFEYFSETQRNKGNFPGRFSGRQFSNSRSEMNVSTLELGDSALYLCASSLASLMDEQFFGPGTRLTVL.

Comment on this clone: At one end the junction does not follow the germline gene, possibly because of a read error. CDR3 sequence: CASSKDGLHSNQPQHF. The CDR3 DNA reads TGCGCCAGCAGCAAAGACGGGTTACATAGCAATCAGCCCCAGCATTTT. This chain joins TRBV4-1 and TRBJ1-5; no firm D call. The CDR3 length is 16 residues. Germline lookup yields CDR1 MGHRA and CDR2 YSYEKL.

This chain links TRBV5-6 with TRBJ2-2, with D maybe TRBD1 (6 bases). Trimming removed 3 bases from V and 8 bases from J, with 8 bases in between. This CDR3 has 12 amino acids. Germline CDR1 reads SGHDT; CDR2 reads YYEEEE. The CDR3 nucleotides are TGTGCCAGCAGCTCTACAGGGGGGGAGCTGTTTTTT. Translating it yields CASSSTGGELFF.

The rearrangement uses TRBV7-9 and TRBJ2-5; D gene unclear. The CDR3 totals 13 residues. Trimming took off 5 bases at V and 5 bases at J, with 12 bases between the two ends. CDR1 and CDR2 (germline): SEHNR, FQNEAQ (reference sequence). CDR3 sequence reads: CASSVNPGETQYF. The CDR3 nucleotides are TGTGCCAGCAGCGTAAATCCGGGTGAGACCCAGTACTTC.

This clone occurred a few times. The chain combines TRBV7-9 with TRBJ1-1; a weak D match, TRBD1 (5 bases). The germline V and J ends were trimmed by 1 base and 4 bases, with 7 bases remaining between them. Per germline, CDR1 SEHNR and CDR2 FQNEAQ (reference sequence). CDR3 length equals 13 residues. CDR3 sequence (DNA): TGTGCCAGCAGCTTAGACCAGGGCACTGAAGCTTTCTTT. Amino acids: CASSLDQGTEAFF.

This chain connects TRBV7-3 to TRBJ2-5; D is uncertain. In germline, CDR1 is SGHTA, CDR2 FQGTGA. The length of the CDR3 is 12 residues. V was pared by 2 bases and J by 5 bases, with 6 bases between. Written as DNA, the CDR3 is TGTGCCAGCAGCTTAGCGTTGGAGACCCAGTACTTC. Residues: CASSLALETQYF.

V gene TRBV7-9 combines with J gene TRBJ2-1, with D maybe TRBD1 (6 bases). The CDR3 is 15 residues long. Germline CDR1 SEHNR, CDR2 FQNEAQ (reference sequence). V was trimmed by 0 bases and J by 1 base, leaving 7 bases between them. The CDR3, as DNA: TGTGCCAGCAGCTTAGCACAGGGTTCCTACAATGAGCAGTTCTTC. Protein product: CASSLAQGSYNEQFF.

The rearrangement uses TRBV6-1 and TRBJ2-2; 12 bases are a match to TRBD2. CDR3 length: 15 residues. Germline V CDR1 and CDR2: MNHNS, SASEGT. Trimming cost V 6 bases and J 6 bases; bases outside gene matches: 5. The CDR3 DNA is TGTGCCAGCAGAGAGACTAGCGGGAGTTCCGGGGAGCTGTTTTTT. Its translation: CASRETSGSSGELFF.

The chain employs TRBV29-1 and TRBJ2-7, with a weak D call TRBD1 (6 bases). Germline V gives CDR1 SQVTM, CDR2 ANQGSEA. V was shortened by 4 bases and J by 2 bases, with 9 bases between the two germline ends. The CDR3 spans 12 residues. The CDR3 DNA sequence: TGCAGCGTTGTAAGGGGGACCTACGAGCAGTACTTC. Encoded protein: CSVVRGTYEQYF.

The CDR3 region has the DNA TGCGCCAGCAGCTTGGTCTGGGTGGGAGACAATGAGCAGTTCTTC. It codes for CASSLVWVGDNEQFF. The rearrangement uses TRBV5-1 and TRBJ2-1, with a possible D match to TRBD2 (5 bases). The germline CDR1 and CDR2 sequences are SGHRS and YFSETQ. The ends were cut back, 0 bases at V and 5 bases at J, with 12 bases in the middle. This CDR3 has 15 amino acids.

This chain's CDR3 is CASSDKRTSGRDTQYF. CDR3 coding DNA: TGCGCCAGCAGCGATAAGAGGACTAGCGGGAGAGATACGCAGTATTTT. This sequence joins TRBV4-1 and TRBJ2-3, with 13 bases matching TRBD2. V trimming: 5 bases; J trimming: 5 bases; junction bases outside the gene matches: 7. CDR3 size: 16 residues. Germline CDR1 is MGHRA and CDR2 is YSYEKL.

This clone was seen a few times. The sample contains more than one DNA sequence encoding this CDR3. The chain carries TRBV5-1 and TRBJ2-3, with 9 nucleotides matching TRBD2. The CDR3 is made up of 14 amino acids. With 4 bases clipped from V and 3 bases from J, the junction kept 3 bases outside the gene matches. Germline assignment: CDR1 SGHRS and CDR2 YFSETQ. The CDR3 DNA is TGCGCCAGCAGCGGCGGACTAGCGACAGATACGCAGTATTTT. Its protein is CASSGGLATDTQYF.

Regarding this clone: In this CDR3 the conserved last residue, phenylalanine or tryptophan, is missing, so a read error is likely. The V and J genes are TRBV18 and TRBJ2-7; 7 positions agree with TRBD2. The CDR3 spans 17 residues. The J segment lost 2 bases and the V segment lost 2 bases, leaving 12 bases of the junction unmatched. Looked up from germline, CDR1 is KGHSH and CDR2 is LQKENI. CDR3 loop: CASSPGSLAEGPYEQYL. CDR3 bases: TGTGCCAGCTCACCAGGCTCGCTAGCGGAGGGCCCCTACGAGCAGTACCTC.

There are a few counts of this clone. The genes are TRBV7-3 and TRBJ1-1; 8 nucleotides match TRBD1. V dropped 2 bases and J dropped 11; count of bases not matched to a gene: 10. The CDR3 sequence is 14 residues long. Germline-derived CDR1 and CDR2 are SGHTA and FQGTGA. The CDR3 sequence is CASSLVADRATAFF. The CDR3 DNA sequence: TGTGCCAGCAGCTTAGTTGCGGACAGGGCCACGGCTTTCTTT.

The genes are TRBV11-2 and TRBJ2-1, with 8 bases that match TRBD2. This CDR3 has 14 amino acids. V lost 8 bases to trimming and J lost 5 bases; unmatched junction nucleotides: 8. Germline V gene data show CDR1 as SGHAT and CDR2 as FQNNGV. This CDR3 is CASAVSGVHNEQFF. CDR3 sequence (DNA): TGTGCCAGCGCCGTTAGCGGGGTTCACAATGAGCAGTTCTTC.

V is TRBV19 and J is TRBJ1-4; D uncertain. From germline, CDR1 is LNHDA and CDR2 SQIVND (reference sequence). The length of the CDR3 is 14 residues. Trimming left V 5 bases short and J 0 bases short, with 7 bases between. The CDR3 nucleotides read TGTGCCAGTAGTGGGAGGACAACTAATGAAAAACTGTTTTTT. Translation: CASSGRTTNEKLFF.

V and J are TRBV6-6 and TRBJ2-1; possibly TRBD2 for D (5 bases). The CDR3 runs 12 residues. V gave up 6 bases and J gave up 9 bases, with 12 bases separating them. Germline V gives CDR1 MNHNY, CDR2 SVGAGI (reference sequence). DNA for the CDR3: TGTGCCAGCAGGAGGGAAAAGGGTGAGCAGTTCTTC. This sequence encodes CASRREKGEQFF.

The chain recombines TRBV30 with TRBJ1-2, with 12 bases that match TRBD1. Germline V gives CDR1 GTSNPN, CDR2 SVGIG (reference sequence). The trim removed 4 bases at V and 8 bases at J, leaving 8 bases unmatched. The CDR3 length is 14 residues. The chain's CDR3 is CAWIPGQGAWGYTF. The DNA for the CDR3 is TGTGCCTGGATTCCGGGACAGGGGGCTTGGGGCTACACCTTC.

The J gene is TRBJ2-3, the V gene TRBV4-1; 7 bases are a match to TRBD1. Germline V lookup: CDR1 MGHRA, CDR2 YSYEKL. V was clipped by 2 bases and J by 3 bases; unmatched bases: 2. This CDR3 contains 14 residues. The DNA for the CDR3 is TGCGCCAGCAGCCAACAGACAGGGACAGATACGCAGTATTTT. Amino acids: CASSQQTGTDTQYF.

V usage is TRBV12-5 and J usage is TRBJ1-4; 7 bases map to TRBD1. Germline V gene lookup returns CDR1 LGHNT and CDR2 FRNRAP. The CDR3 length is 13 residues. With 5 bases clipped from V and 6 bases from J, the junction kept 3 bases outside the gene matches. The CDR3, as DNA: TGTGCTAGTGGTCTCGGGACAGATGAAAAACTGTTTTTT. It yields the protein CASGLGTDEKLFF.

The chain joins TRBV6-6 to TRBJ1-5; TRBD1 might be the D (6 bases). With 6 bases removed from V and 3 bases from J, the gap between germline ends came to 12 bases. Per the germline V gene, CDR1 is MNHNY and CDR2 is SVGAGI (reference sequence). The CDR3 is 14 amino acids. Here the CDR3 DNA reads TGTGCCAGCAGCATCGGACAGTTCAATCAGCCCCAGCATTTT. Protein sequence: CASSIGQFNQPQHF.

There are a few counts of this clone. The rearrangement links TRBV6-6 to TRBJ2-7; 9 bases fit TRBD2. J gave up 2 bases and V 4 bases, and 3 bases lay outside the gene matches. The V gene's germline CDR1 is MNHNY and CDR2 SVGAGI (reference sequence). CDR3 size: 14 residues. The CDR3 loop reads CASSFTSGPYEQYF. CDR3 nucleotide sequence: TGTGCCAGCAGTTTTACTAGCGGGCCCTACGAGCAGTACTTC.

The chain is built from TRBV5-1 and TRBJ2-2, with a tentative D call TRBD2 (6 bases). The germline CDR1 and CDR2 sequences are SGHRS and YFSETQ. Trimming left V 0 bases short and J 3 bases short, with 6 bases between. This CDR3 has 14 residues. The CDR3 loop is CASSLAGDTGELFF. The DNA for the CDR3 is TGCGCCAGCAGCTTGGCGGGAGACACCGGGGAGCTGTTTTTT. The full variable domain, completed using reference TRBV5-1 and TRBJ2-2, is KAGVTQTPRYLIKTRGQQVTLSCSPISGHRSVSWYQQTPGQGLQFLFEYFSETQRNKGNFPGRFSGRQFSNSRSEMNVSTLELGDSALYLCASSLAGDTGELFFGEGSRLTVL.